The rows below give T cell receptor beta chains drawn from one sample of a study of cytomegalovirus exposure and HLA in healthy donors. Sequencing was performed with immunoSEQ multiplex PCR; in TCRdb, only in-frame clones are kept and a portion is missing. Of some 130,000 clones in the sample, nearly 10% were seen once. Sequencing was done on a sample of PBMCs. The receptors were sampled from a man aged 45-65 years in good health and CMV-seronegative. Both conserved end residues are part of each CDR3. A D gene is named only where the DNA matches it firmly. Expanded clones get a size class; other rows say once, few or many, or leave the size out.

CDR3 DNA: TGTGCCAGCAGCTTAAGGGGTACTGAAGCTTTCTTT
CDR3 protein: CASSLRGTEAFF
D gene: -
J gene: TRBJ1-1
CDR3 length: 12
clone size: -
V gene: TRBV13

CDR3 DNA: TGTGCCAGCAGCCCATCCCTTAGGTGGGCAGAGACCCAGTACTTC
CDR3 protein: CASSPSLRWAETQYF
D gene: -
J gene: TRBJ2-5
CDR3 length: 15
clone size: -
V gene: TRBV11-1

CDR3 DNA: TGTGCCAGCAGCACTTACGGACTAGCGGGAGAGAACTACAATGAGCAGTTCTTC
CDR3 protein: CASSTYGLAGENYNEQFF
D gene: TRBD2
J gene: TRBJ2-1
CDR3 length: 18
clone size: -
V gene: TRBV11-2

CDR3 DNA: TGCAGCGCTATCAGGGGCACTGAAGCTTTCTTT
CDR3 protein: CSAIRGTEAFF
D gene: -
J gene: TRBJ1-1
CDR3 length: 11
clone size: few
V gene: TRBV29-1

CDR3 DNA: TGTGCCAGCAGTTTGGGACAGTGGGATCAGCCCCAGCATTTT
CDR3 protein: CASSLGQWDQPQHF
D gene: TRBD1
J gene: TRBJ1-5
CDR3 length: 14
clone size: -
V gene: TRBV2

CDR3 DNA: TGTGCCAGCAGTGCCTGGGGACTAGCGGGAGACGATAGGTCCTACAATGAGCAGTTCTTC
CDR3 protein: CASSAWGLAGDDRSYNEQFF
D gene: TRBD2
J gene: TRBJ2-1
CDR3 length: 20
clone size: -
V gene: TRBV27

CDR3 DNA: TGTGCCAGTAGTATGGTGCGGGGGCGCTACAATGAGCAGTTCTTC
CDR3 protein: CASSMVRGRYNEQFF
D gene: -
J gene: TRBJ2-1
CDR3 length: 15
clone size: -
V gene: TRBV19

CDR3 DNA: TGTGCCAGCAGCTTAGAGTCGGCAGGGGCCTTGAACACCGGGGAGCTGTTTTTT
CDR3 protein: CASSLESAGALNTGELFF
D gene: -
J gene: TRBJ2-2
CDR3 length: 18
clone size: -
V gene: TRBV7-8

CDR3 DNA: TGTGCCAGCAGGGTACAGGCAAATGAAAAACTGTTTTTT
CDR3 protein: CASRVQANEKLFF
D gene: -
J gene: TRBJ1-4
CDR3 length: 13
clone size: -
V gene: TRBV28

CDR3 DNA: TGTGCCAGCTCACCGCCCAGGGAAGAAAAACTGTTTTTT
CDR3 protein: CASSPPREEKLFF
D gene: -
J gene: TRBJ1-4
CDR3 length: 13
clone size: -
V gene: TRBV18

CDR3 DNA: TGCGCCAGCAGCCCCAGGGAGCGGGGGGCTGGCACAGATACGCAGTATTTT
CDR3 protein: CASSPRERGAGTDTQYF
D gene: TRBD2
J gene: TRBJ2-3
CDR3 length: 17
clone size: few
V gene: TRBV4-1

CDR3 DNA: TGTGCCAGTAGCTCCCAGGGACAGGGTTACGAGCAGTACTTC
CDR3 protein: CASSSQGQGYEQYF
D gene: TRBD1
J gene: TRBJ2-7
CDR3 length: 14
clone size: -
V gene: TRBV19

CDR3 DNA: TGTGCCAGCAGTTCGGGGGTCACGAACACTGAAGCTTTCTTT
CDR3 protein: CASSSGVTNTEAFF
D gene: -
J gene: TRBJ1-1
CDR3 length: 14
clone size: few
V gene: TRBV27

CDR3 DNA: TGTGCCAGCAGTTTCCGGGAATATAATTCACCCCTCCACTTT
CDR3 protein: CASSFREYNSPLHF
D gene: -
J gene: TRBJ1-6
CDR3 length: 14
clone size: -
V gene: TRBV28

CDR3 DNA: TGTGCCAGTAGTGCATCCGGGACAGGGGGTGAAAAACTGTTTTTT
CDR3 protein: CASSASGTGGEKLFF
D gene: TRBD1
J gene: TRBJ1-4
CDR3 length: 15
clone size: -
V gene: TRBV19

CDR3 DNA: TGTGCCAACAGTTACTCGGACAGGGCCTACGAGCAGTACTTC
CDR3 protein: CANSYSDRAYEQYF
D gene: TRBD1
J gene: TRBJ2-7
CDR3 length: 14
clone size: few
V gene: TRBV6-5

CDR3 DNA: TGTGCCAGCAGTGAATCAAAACTAGCGGGGGGTTCCTACAATGAGCAGTTCTTC
CDR3 protein: CASSESKLAGGSYNEQFF
D gene: TRBD2
J gene: TRBJ2-1
CDR3 length: 18
clone size: few
V gene: TRBV25-1

CDR3 DNA: TGTGCCAGTAGCACCAGGGGGGTAGATACGCAGTATTTT
CDR3 protein: CASSTRGVDTQYF
D gene: -
J gene: TRBJ2-3
CDR3 length: 13
clone size: -
V gene: TRBV19

CDR3 DNA: TGCAGCGTTGTGGTTGCTAGCAGGGGCGAGCAGTACTTC
CDR3 protein: CSVVVASRGEQYF
D gene: -
J gene: TRBJ2-7
CDR3 length: 13
clone size: many
V gene: TRBV29-1

CDR3 DNA: TGTGCCAGCAGAGAGGGGGGGACAGGACTCTACAATGAGCAGTTCTTC
CDR3 protein: CASREGGTGLYNEQFF
D gene: -
J gene: TRBJ2-1
CDR3 length: 16
clone size: -
V gene: TRBV7-9

CDR3 DNA: TGTGCCAGTACGGGGGTCTCTGGGGCCAACGTCCTGACTTTC
CDR3 protein: CASTGVSGANVLTF
D gene: -
J gene: TRBJ2-6
CDR3 length: 14
clone size: -
V gene: TRBV19

CDR3 DNA: TGCGCCAGCAGACCGAACCGGGACAGCCGGTACGAGCAGTACTTC
CDR3 protein: CASRPNRDSRYEQYF
D gene: TRBD1
J gene: TRBJ2-7
CDR3 length: 15
clone size: -
V gene: TRBV5-1

CDR3 DNA: TGCGCCAGCAGCTTGGAAGGGGGCCGATGGGAAAAACTGTTTTTT
CDR3 protein: CASSLEGGRWEKLFF
D gene: TRBD1
J gene: TRBJ1-4
CDR3 length: 15
clone size: few
V gene: TRBV5-1

CDR3 DNA: TGTGCCAGCAGTGTCGGTAGCGGCCCTTACAATGAGCAGTTCTTC
CDR3 protein: CASSVGSGPYNEQFF
D gene: -
J gene: TRBJ2-1
CDR3 length: 15
clone size: few
V gene: TRBV2

CDR3 DNA: TGTGCCAGCTCACCCGCGGATACCGCTAATGAAAAACTGTTTTTT
CDR3 protein: CASSPADTANEKLFF
D gene: -
J gene: TRBJ1-4
CDR3 length: 15
clone size: -
V gene: TRBV18

CDR3 DNA: TGCGGTATAGGAGGACCTCCTTCCAACACCGGGGAGCTGTTTTTT
CDR3 protein: CGIGGPPSNTGELFF
D gene: -
J gene: TRBJ2-2
CDR3 length: 15
clone size: few
V gene: TRBV29-1

CDR3 DNA: TGTGCCAGCTCAACGACAGCCTATAGCAATCAGCCCCAGCATTTT
CDR3 protein: CASSTTAYSNQPQHF
D gene: -
J gene: TRBJ1-5
CDR3 length: 15
clone size: few
V gene: TRBV18

CDR3 DNA: TGTGCCAGCGGGAGTGGGGGCGTATACGAGCAGTACTTC
CDR3 protein: CASGSGGVYEQYF
D gene: -
J gene: TRBJ2-7
CDR3 length: 13
clone size: few
V gene: TRBV6-5

CDR3 DNA: TGTGCCAGCAGCTACCAAGCTGGAGGGGGCACAGATACGCAGTATTTT
CDR3 protein: CASSYQAGGGTDTQYF
D gene: -
J gene: TRBJ2-3
CDR3 length: 16
clone size: -
V gene: TRBV5-8

CDR3 DNA: TGTGCCAGCAGCTTTGGACCGGGGTGGGTCACCGGGGAGCTGTTTTTT
CDR3 protein: CASSFGPGWVTGELFF
D gene: -
J gene: TRBJ2-2
CDR3 length: 16
clone size: few
V gene: TRBV7-3

CDR3 DNA: TGTGCCAGCAGTAGAGGGACAGCTTCTCAGCCCCAGCATTTT
CDR3 protein: CASSRGTASQPQHF
D gene: TRBD1
J gene: TRBJ1-5
CDR3 length: 14
clone size: few
V gene: TRBV6-5

CDR3 DNA: TGTGCCAGCTCACCAATGGGAGGACACACCGGGGAGCTGTTTTTT
CDR3 protein: CASSPMGGHTGELFF
D gene: -
J gene: TRBJ2-2
CDR3 length: 15
clone size: -
V gene: TRBV18

CDR3 DNA: TGCGCCAGCATATGGACAGGGGGCTCCAATGAGCAGTTCTTC
CDR3 protein: CASIWTGGSNEQFF
D gene: TRBD1
J gene: TRBJ2-1
CDR3 length: 14
clone size: -
V gene: TRBV5-1

CDR3 DNA: TGTGCCAGCAGTCGGGACAGGGATCTGGGCGATGAGCAGTTCTTC
CDR3 protein: CASSRDRDLGDEQFF
D gene: TRBD1
J gene: TRBJ2-1
CDR3 length: 15
clone size: -
V gene: TRBV6-6

CDR3 DNA: TGTGCCAGTAGTTTAAGAGAGCCGGGCAAAAACATTCAGTACTTC
CDR3 protein: CASSLREPGKNIQYF
D gene: -
J gene: TRBJ2-4
CDR3 length: 15
clone size: few
V gene: TRBV19

CDR3 DNA: TGTGCCAGCAGTGAAACAGCAGATGTCTATGGCTACACCTTC
CDR3 protein: CASSETADVYGYTF
D gene: -
J gene: TRBJ1-2
CDR3 length: 14
clone size: few
V gene: TRBV6-1

CDR3 DNA: TGTGCCAGCAGCCGCAGGAGGGAAAACATTCAGTACTTC
CDR3 protein: CASSRRRENIQYF
D gene: -
J gene: TRBJ2-4
CDR3 length: 13
clone size: -
V gene: TRBV9

CDR3 DNA: TGTGCCAGCAGTTATCGGTCTAGCGGGGACAATGAGCAGTTCTTC
CDR3 protein: CASSYRSSGDNEQFF
D gene: TRBD2
J gene: TRBJ2-1
CDR3 length: 15
clone size: -
V gene: TRBV6-5

CDR3 DNA: TGTGCCATCAGTAGGGACTCCATCGGCGACGAGCAGTACTTC
CDR3 protein: CAISRDSIGDEQYF
D gene: -
J gene: TRBJ2-7
CDR3 length: 14
clone size: -
V gene: TRBV10-3

CDR3 DNA: TGTGCCAGCAGTTTTACGGACGGGATCGGGGAGACCCAGTACTTC
CDR3 protein: CASSFTDGIGETQYF
D gene: -
J gene: TRBJ2-5
CDR3 length: 15
clone size: few
V gene: TRBV27

CDR3 DNA: TGTGCCAGCAGCCCTATGGCCCGGGACAAGTACAATGAGCAGTTCTTC
CDR3 protein: CASSPMARDKYNEQFF
D gene: -
J gene: TRBJ2-1
CDR3 length: 16
clone size: few
V gene: TRBV13

CDR3 DNA: TGTGCTAGCAGCCGAGGACAGGGGGCGGTGGGCGAGACCCAGTACTTC
CDR3 protein: CASSRGQGAVGETQYF
D gene: TRBD1
J gene: TRBJ2-5
CDR3 length: 16
clone size: few
V gene: TRBV7-7

CDR3 DNA: TGCGCCAGCAGCCTAGGGCGGGGGTTTTACGAGCAGTACTTC
CDR3 protein: CASSLGRGFYEQYF
D gene: TRBD2
J gene: TRBJ2-7
CDR3 length: 14
clone size: -
V gene: TRBV4-1

CDR3 DNA: TGTGCCAGCAGCTTAGCGTTAGACACAGAGTACTTC
CDR3 protein: CASSLALDTEYF
D gene: -
J gene: TRBJ2-5
CDR3 length: 12
clone size: -
V gene: TRBV7-9

CDR3 DNA: TGTGCCTTCTTAGCGGGGGAGGCCACCGGGGAGCTGTTTTTT
CDR3 protein: CAFLAGEATGELFF
D gene: TRBD2
J gene: TRBJ2-2
CDR3 length: 14
clone size: few
V gene: TRBV30

CDR3 DNA: TGCGCCAGCAGCCAAGAATTGGCGGGGGGGCTCACAGATACGCAGTATTTT
CDR3 protein: CASSQELAGGLTDTQYF
D gene: TRBD2
J gene: TRBJ2-3
CDR3 length: 17
clone size: few
V gene: TRBV4-1

CDR3 DNA: TGTGCCAGCAGCGCCCCAGGGGCAGCCTATGGCTACACCTTC
CDR3 protein: CASSAPGAAYGYTF
D gene: -
J gene: TRBJ1-2
CDR3 length: 14
clone size: few
V gene: TRBV9

CDR3 DNA: TGTGCCAGCAGTTTGGGGCTAGCGGGAGTCTACGAGCAGTACTTC
CDR3 protein: CASSLGLAGVYEQYF
D gene: TRBD2
J gene: TRBJ2-7
CDR3 length: 15
clone size: -
V gene: TRBV28

CDR3 DNA: TGTGCCAGCAGCTCAGGGTACATCTACGAGCAGTACTTC
CDR3 protein: CASSSGYIYEQYF
D gene: -
J gene: TRBJ2-7
CDR3 length: 13
clone size: few
V gene: TRBV11-2

CDR3 DNA: TGTGCCAGCAGCCCCGAGGGGGCCCGCGATCAGCCCCAGCATTTT
CDR3 protein: CASSPEGARDQPQHF
D gene: TRBD1
J gene: TRBJ1-5
CDR3 length: 15
clone size: few
V gene: TRBV7-9

CDR3 DNA: TGCAGCGGAAGCGGGGCTTCCCTTAACTATGGCTACACCTTC
CDR3 protein: CSGSGASLNYGYTF
D gene: -
J gene: TRBJ1-2
CDR3 length: 14
clone size: few
V gene: TRBV29-1

CDR3 DNA: TGCAGCGTTGATGACACAGCGGACACTGAAGCTTTCTTT
CDR3 protein: CSVDDTADTEAFF
D gene: -
J gene: TRBJ1-1
CDR3 length: 13
clone size: few
V gene: TRBV29-1

CDR3 DNA: TGTGCCTGGAGTAGGGGAACCCAAGAGACCCAGTACTTC
CDR3 protein: CAWSRGTQETQYF
D gene: -
J gene: TRBJ2-5
CDR3 length: 13
clone size: few
V gene: TRBV30

CDR3 DNA: TGTGCCAGCAGCTTAGGGAGTTTTCGTGAAAAACTGTTTTTT
CDR3 protein: CASSLGSFREKLFF
D gene: -
J gene: TRBJ1-4
CDR3 length: 14
clone size: -
V gene: TRBV7-2

CDR3 DNA: TGTGCCAGCAGCTCTAACGGAGGGGGGGACACTGAAGCTTTCTTT
CDR3 protein: CASSSNGGGDTEAFF
D gene: -
J gene: TRBJ1-1
CDR3 length: 15
clone size: -
V gene: TRBV27

CDR3 DNA: TGTGCCAGCCACCGGGGACAGGGCGGAAGTGAAGCTTTCTTT
CDR3 protein: CASHRGQGGSEAFF
D gene: TRBD1
J gene: TRBJ1-1
CDR3 length: 14
clone size: many
V gene: TRBV6-5

CDR3 DNA: TGTGCCAGCAGCTTAGTCGGGACTAGCGGTGTCGAGCAGTACTTC
CDR3 protein: CASSLVGTSGVEQYF
D gene: TRBD2
J gene: TRBJ2-7
CDR3 length: 15
clone size: few
V gene: TRBV7-9

CDR3 DNA: TGTGCCACCAGCTTCGGTGGGGACAGCCAAAAACTGTTTTTT
CDR3 protein: CATSFGGDSQKLFF
D gene: TRBD1
J gene: TRBJ1-4
CDR3 length: 14
clone size: -
V gene: TRBV15

CDR3 DNA: TGCGCCAGCAGCTTGGAAGAGTCGGTGAACTATGGCTACACCTTC
CDR3 protein: CASSLEESVNYGYTF
D gene: -
J gene: TRBJ1-2
CDR3 length: 15
clone size: -
V gene: TRBV5-1